These 21 T cell receptor beta chains originate from one sample sequenced in a study of blood T cell repertoires in COVID-19 (dated by TCRdb to 2018 to 2020). Libraries were constructed by the immunoSEQ multiplex PCR assay. Drawn from immuneACCESS, this table holds only the in-frame rearrangements with V and J called that TCRdb kept. Clones are partly lost; checked studies trace under half to an unresolved V gene and leave the rest unexplained. The sample table shows about 40,000 clones, and around 87% are seen once. The top ten hold approximately 20% of the sample. The specimen sequenced was peripheral blood. These receptors were obtained from a man in his forties or fifties in a cohort sampled during active COVID-19.

This chain links TRBV7-9 with TRBJ1-2; TRBD1 aligns across 9 bases. The ends lost 5 bases at V and 7 bases at J; junction bases unmatched: 5. The CDR3 has 13 amino acids. The V gene's germline CDR1 is SEHNR and CDR2 FQNEAQ (reference sequence). CDR3 protein: CASSPDRGFGYTF. CDR3 nucleotide sequence: TGTGCCAGCAGCCCGGACAGGGGCTTTGGCTACACCTTC.

The J gene is TRBJ1-5, the V gene TRBV19; D is uncertain. Trimming shortened V by 1 base and J by 5 bases, and 12 bases separated the two germline ends. CDR1 LNHDA and CDR2 SQIVND come from the germline V gene (reference sequence). The CDR3 length is 15 residues. CDR3 sequence: CASSIVEGGYQPQHF. CDR3 bases: TGTGCCAGTAGTATAGTCGAGGGTGGGTATCAGCCCCAGCATTTT.

The V call is TRBV11-3, the J call TRBJ2-2; TRBD1 matches at 8 bases. Looked up from germline, CDR1 is SGHNT and CDR2 is YENEEA. After removal of 5 bases from V and 4 bases from J, the junction contained 9 bases not matched to a gene. The CDR3 runs to 16 residues. CDR3 region: CASSRGWQGATGELFF. CDR3 sequence (DNA): TGTGCCAGCAGCCGCGGGTGGCAGGGGGCCACCGGGGAGCTGTTTTTT.

This CDR3 is CASSQDRLAGARNTGELFF. CDR3 coding DNA: TGTGCCAGCAGCCAAGATCGACTAGCGGGAGCGAGGAACACCGGGGAGCTGTTTTTT. The V and J genes are TRBV3-1 (or the pseudogene TRBV3-2) and TRBJ2-2, with 12 positions matching TRBD2. The CDR3 is 19 residues long. Germline V gene sequence: CDR1 LGHDT, CDR2 YNNKEL (reference sequence). V was pared by 0 bases and J by 1 base, with 6 bases of the junction left unmatched.

V usage is TRBV29-1 and J usage is TRBJ2-3; 10 bases match TRBD1. Germline values: CDR1 SQVTM, CDR2 ANQGSEA. This CDR3 contains 14 residues. The V and J ends lost 5 bases and 1 base, in that order; junction bases with no gene match: 3. CDR3 region: CSVPGQGGTDTQYF. In DNA, the CDR3 is TGCAGCGTTCCCGGACAGGGGGGCACAGATACGCAGTATTTT.

The chain has TRBV7-2 and TRBJ2-2; D is possibly TRBD2 (6 bases). Germline CDR1 and CDR2: SGHTA and FQGNSA. V was shortened by 5 bases and J by 1 base, with 17 bases between the two germline ends. The CDR3 runs 17 residues. The CDR3, as DNA: TGTGCCAGCAGCCCCCTCGGGGTAGCGGAGAACACCGGGGAGCTGTTTTTT. Its protein product is CASSPLGVAENTGELFF.

This chain uses TRBV4-3 with TRBJ2-3; 8 positions match TRBD2. With 1 base clipped from V and 5 bases from J, the junction kept 14 bases outside the gene matches. Germline CDR1 is LGHNA and CDR2 is YSLEER. The CDR3 spans 18 residues. CDR3 loop: CASSQGPAGAAVGDTQYF. The CDR3 DNA is TGCGCCAGCAGCCAAGGCCCAGCGGGGGCCGCGGTCGGAGATACGCAGTATTTT.

The chain employs TRBV19 and TRBJ2-5; D might be TRBD1 (5 bases). V was shortened by 5 bases and J by 5 bases, with 6 bases between the two germline ends. CDR1 is LNHDA and CDR2 is SQIVND in the germline V gene (reference sequence). This CDR3 comprises 11 residues. The CDR3 region is CASSYRETQYF. The CDR3 DNA sequence: TGTGCCAGTAGTTACAGGGAGACCCAGTACTTC. Supplemented by reference TRBV19 and TRBJ2-5, the full variable domain reads DGGITQSPKYLFRKEGQNVTLSCEQNLNHDAMYWYRQDPGQGLRLIYYSQIVNDFQKGDIAEGYSVSREKKESFPLTVTSAQKNPTAFYLCASSYRETQYFGPGTRLLVL.

V and J are TRBV11-2 and TRBJ2-7; TRBD1 might be the D (6 bases). The V gene lost 5 bases and the J gene lost 1 base, with 12 bases spanning the gap. From germline, CDR1 is SGHAT and CDR2 FQNNGV. CDR3 size: 14 residues. Here the CDR3 reads CASSPLGQSYEQYF. CDR3 sequence (DNA): TGTGCCAGCAGCCCCCTGGGACAATCCTACGAGCAGTACTTC.

The chain joins TRBV6-1 to TRBJ1-1; unclear D gene. The CDR3 is 14 residues long. Germline V gene lookup returns CDR1 MNHNS and CDR2 SASEGT. The V and J ends lost 1 base and 1 base respectively, with 7 bases between them. The CDR3 nucleotides read TGTGCCAGCAGTGAAGTCAGTACGAACACTGAAGCTTTCTTT. Residues: CASSEVSTNTEAFF.

This CDR3 is CASSPRQGAVETQYF. CDR3 in DNA: TGTGCCAGCTCACCCAGACAGGGGGCGGTGGAGACCCAGTACTTC. The gene calls are TRBV18 and TRBJ2-5; 10 nucleotides agree with TRBD1. V dropped 3 bases and J dropped 5; count of bases not matched to a gene: 6. Germline assignment: CDR1 KGHSH and CDR2 LQKENI. The CDR3 spans 15 residues.

The chain recombines TRBV19 with TRBJ1-1, with no clear D. The CDR3 consists of 13 residues. Germline V gene lookup returns CDR1 LNHDA and CDR2 SQIVND (reference sequence). Trimming shortened V by 1 base and J by 1 base, and 4 bases separated the two germline ends. CDR3 sequence: CASSIVANTEAFF. Written as DNA, the CDR3 is TGTGCCAGTAGTATAGTGGCGAACACTGAAGCTTTCTTT. The full variable domain, with the rest looked up from reference TRBV19 and TRBJ1-1, is DGGITQSPKYLFRKEGQNVTLSCEQNLNHDAMYWYRQDPGQGLRLIYYSQIVNDFQKGDIAEGYSVSREKKESFPLTVTSAQKNPTAFYLCASSIVANTEAFFGQGTRLTVV.

J is TRBJ2-5 and V is TRBV9, with D maybe TRBD1 (5 bases). The CDR3 has 19 residues. The V and J ends lost 1 base and 3 bases respectively, with 25 bases between them. Germline loops: CDR1 SGDLS, CDR2 YYNGEE. CDR3 protein: CASSVNPSGAGRSEETQYF. The CDR3 DNA follows: TGTGCCAGCAGCGTAAACCCGAGTGGGGCCGGTCGGTCGGAAGAGACCCAGTACTTC.

The chain carries TRBV5-4 and TRBJ1-2; no clear D gene. Trimming took 6 bases from V and 6 from J, leaving 12 bases between them. The CDR3 consists of 12 residues. CDR1 and CDR2 (germline): SGHNT, YYREEE (reference sequence). The CDR3 region is CASTNPGHGYTF. CDR3 nucleotides: TGTGCCAGCACGAATCCAGGCCATGGCTACACCTTC.

The chain combines TRBV15 with TRBJ2-5; 11 bases are a match to TRBD2. Germline V gene sequence: CDR1 LNHNV, CDR2 YYDKDF (reference sequence). The CDR3 length is 15 residues. The V and J ends lost 0 bases and 9 bases, in that order; junction bases with no gene match: 6. CDR3 sequence: CATSRENLAGGSQYF. The CDR3 bases are TGTGCCACCAGCAGAGAAAATCTAGCGGGAGGCTCCCAGTACTTC.

The chain joins TRBV5-4 to TRBJ2-7; 9 bases line up with TRBD2. There are 16 residues in the CDR3. Germline CDR1 is SGHNT and CDR2 is YYREEE (reference sequence). V gave up 3 bases and J gave up 3 bases; unmatched junction bases: 10. The CDR3 DNA sequence: TGTGCCAGCAGCTCAACGACTAGCGGCCTTCGCTACGAGCAGTACGTC. Translation gives CASSSTTSGLRYEQYV.

In DNA form, the CDR3 reads TGTGCCAGCAGCCTTTCTACCTTCACAGATACGCAGTATTTT. Translation gives CASSLSTFTDTQYF. The gene calls are TRBV9 and TRBJ2-3; D is unresolved. CDR3 size: 14 residues. Per germline, CDR1 SGDLS and CDR2 YYNGEE. V was shortened by 4 bases and J by 2 bases, with 11 bases between the two germline ends.

The chain carries TRBV18 and TRBJ1-2; D is perhaps TRBD1 (6 bases). Germline CDR1 reads KGHSH; CDR2 reads LQKENI. V was cut by 6 bases and J by 5 bases, with 16 bases left in between. There are 14 residues in the CDR3. The CDR3 bases are TGTGCCAGCTCGCAGCTCAGGGGTCGGTATGGCTACACCTTC. Encoded protein: CASSQLRGRYGYTF.

This chain joins TRBV4-1 and TRBJ2-1, with 10 bases fitting TRBD2. Germline V CDR1 and CDR2: MGHRA, YSYEKL. V trimming: 0 bases; J trimming: 8 bases; junction bases outside the gene matches: 10. The CDR3 runs to 17 residues. CDR3: CASSQERAGGVGDEQFF. As DNA, the CDR3 is TGCGCCAGCAGCCAAGAGAGAGCGGGAGGGGTCGGCGATGAGCAGTTCTTC.

The chain uses TRBV3-1 (or the pseudogene TRBV3-2) and TRBJ2-3; TRBD1 agrees at 9 bases. Per germline, CDR1 LGHDT and CDR2 YNNKEL (reference sequence). The CDR3 totals 14 residues. V was clipped by 6 bases and J by 3 bases; unmatched bases: 4. CDR3 amino acids: CASRRQGGTDTQYF. In DNA form, the CDR3 reads TGTGCCAGCAGGCGACAGGGGGGGACAGATACGCAGTATTTT.

The chain combines TRBV6-6 with TRBJ2-1; 10 bases map to TRBD2. CDR3 length equals 15 residues. Trimming took 5 bases from V and 2 from J; bases not matched to a gene: 3. Germline V gene lookup returns CDR1 MNHNY and CDR2 SVGAGI (reference sequence). The CDR3 loop is CASSQRGGTYNEQFF. The DNA of the CDR3 is TGTGCCAGCAGTCAGCGGGGGGGAACCTACAATGAGCAGTTCTTC.